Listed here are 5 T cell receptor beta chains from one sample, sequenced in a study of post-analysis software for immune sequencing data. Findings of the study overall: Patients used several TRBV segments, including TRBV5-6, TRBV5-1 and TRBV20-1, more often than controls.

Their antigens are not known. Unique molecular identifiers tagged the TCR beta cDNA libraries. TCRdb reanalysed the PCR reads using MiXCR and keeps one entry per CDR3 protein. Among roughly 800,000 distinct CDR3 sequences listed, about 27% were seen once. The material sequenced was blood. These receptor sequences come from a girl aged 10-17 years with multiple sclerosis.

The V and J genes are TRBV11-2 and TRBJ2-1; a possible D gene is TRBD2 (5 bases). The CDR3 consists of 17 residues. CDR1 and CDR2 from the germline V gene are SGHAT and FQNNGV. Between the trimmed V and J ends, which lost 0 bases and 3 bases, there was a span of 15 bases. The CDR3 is CASSLERSSGVYNEQFF. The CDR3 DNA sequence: TGTGCCAGCAGCTTAGAGAGGTCCTCCGGGGTCTACAATGAGCAGTTCTTC.

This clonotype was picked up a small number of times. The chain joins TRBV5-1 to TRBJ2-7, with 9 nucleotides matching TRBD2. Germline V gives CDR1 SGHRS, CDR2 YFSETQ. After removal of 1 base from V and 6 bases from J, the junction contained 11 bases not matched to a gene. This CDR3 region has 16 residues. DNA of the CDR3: TGCGCCAGCAGCTTGAACCGTGCGGGGGGGGCCTCCGAGCAGTACTTC. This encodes CASSLNRAGGASEQYF.

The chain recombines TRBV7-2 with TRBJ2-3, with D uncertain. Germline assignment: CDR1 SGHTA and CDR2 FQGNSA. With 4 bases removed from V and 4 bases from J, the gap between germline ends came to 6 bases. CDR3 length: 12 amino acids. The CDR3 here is CASSSWPDTQYF. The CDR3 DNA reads TGTGCCAGCAGCTCCTGGCCAGATACGCAGTATTTT.

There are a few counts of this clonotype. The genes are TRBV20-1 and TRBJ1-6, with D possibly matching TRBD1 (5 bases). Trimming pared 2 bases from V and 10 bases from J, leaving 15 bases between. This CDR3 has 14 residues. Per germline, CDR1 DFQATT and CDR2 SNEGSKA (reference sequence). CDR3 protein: CSARPRGGFSPLHF. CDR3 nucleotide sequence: TGCAGTGCTAGACCCCGGGGGGGGTTCTCACCCCTCCACTTT.

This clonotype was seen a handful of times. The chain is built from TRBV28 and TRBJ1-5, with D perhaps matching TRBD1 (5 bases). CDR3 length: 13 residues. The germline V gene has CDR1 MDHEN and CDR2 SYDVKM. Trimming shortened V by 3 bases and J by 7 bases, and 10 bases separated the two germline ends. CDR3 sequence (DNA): TGTGCCAGCAGTTTGGGGGTAGCACAGCCCCAGCATTTT. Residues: CASSLGVAQPQHF. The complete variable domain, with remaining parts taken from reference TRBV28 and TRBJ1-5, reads DVKVTQSSRYLVKRTGEKVFLECVQDMDHENMFWYRQDPGLGLRLIYFSYDVKMKEKGDIPEGYSVSREKKERFSLILESASTNQTSMYLCASSLGVAQPQHFGDGTRLSIL.